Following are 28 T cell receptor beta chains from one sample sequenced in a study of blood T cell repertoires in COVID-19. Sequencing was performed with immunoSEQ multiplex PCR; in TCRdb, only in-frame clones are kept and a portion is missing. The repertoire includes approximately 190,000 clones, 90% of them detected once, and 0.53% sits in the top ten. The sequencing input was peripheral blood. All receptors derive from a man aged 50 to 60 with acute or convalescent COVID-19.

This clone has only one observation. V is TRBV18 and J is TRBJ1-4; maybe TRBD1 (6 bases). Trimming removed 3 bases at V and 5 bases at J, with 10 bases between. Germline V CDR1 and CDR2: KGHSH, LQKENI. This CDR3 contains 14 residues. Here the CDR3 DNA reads TGTGCCAGCTCACCCACGGGGGGCAATGAAAAACTGTTTTTT. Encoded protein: CASSPTGGNEKLFF.

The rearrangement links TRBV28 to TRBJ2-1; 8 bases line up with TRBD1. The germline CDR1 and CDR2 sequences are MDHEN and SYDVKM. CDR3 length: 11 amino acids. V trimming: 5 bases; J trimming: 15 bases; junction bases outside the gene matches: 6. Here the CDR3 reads CASSIGQGWFF. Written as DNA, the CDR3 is TGTGCCAGCAGTATAGGACAGGGCTGGTTCTTC.

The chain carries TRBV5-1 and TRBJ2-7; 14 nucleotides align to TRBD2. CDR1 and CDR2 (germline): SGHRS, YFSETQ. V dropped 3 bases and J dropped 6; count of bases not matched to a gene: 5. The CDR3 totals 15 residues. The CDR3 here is CASSWGTSGSGEQYF. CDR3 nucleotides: TGCGCCAGCAGCTGGGGGACTAGCGGGAGTGGCGAGCAGTACTTC.

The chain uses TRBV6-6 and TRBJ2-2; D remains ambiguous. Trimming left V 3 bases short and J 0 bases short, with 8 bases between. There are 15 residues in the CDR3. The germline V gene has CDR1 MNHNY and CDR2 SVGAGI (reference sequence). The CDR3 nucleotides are TGTGCCAGCAGTTATGGCGGCCCGAACACCGGGGAGCTGTTTTTT. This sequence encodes CASSYGGPNTGELFF.

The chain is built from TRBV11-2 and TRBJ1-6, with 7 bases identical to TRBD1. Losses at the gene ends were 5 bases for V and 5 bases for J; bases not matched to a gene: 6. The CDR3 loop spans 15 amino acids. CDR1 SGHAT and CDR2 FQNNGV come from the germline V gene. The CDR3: CASSQGTDNNSPLHF. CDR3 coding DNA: TGTGCCAGCAGCCAGGGGACAGATAATAATTCACCCCTCCACTTT.

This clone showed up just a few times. DNA of the CDR3: TGTGCCAGCAGCTTAGTTTTGCCGGGAGGCCCCAATGAGCAGTTCTTC. It is translated as CASSLVLPGGPNEQFF. The chain combines TRBV7-2 with TRBJ2-1, with 7 nucleotides matching TRBD2. The length of the CDR3 is 16 residues. CDR1 SGHTA and CDR2 FQGNSA come from the germline V gene. Trimming removed 1 base from V and 6 bases from J; junction bases left unmatched: 9.

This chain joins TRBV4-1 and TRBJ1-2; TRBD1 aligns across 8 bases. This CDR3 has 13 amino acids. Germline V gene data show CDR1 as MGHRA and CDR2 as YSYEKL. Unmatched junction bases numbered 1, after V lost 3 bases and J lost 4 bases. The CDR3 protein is CASSHGQGYGYTF. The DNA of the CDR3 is TGCGCCAGCAGCCATGGACAGGGCTATGGCTACACCTTC.

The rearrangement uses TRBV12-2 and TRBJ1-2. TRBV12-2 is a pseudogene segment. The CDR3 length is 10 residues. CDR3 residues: CASGVRGYTF. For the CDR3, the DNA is TGTGCTAGCGGGGTGCGAGGCTACACCTTC.

CDR3 sequence: CASSSLPRGGYTDTQYF. The CDR3 coding sequence is TGTGCCAGCAGTTCCCTCCCGCGGGGGGGATACACAGATACGCAGTATTTT. J is TRBJ2-3 and V is TRBV28; 9 nucleotides line up with TRBD2. The CDR3 is made up of 17 amino acids. V lost 4 bases and J lost 2; bases outside the gene matches: 10. Germline CDR1 and CDR2: MDHEN and SYDVKM.

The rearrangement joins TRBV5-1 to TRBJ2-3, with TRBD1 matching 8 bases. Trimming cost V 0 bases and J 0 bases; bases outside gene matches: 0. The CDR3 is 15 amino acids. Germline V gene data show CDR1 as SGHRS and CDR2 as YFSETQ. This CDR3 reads CASSLGDRSTDTQYF. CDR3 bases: TGCGCCAGCAGCTTGGGGGACAGGAGCACAGATACGCAGTATTTT.

DNA of the CDR3: TGTGCCAGCAGCTTAGGACACGCGAACACCGGGGAGCTGTTTTTT. This codes for CASSLGHANTGELFF. The V call is TRBV7-9, the J call TRBJ2-2; D remains ambiguous. V shed 1 base and J shed 0 bases, with 6 bases lying between them. The length of the CDR3 is 15 residues. The germline V gene has CDR1 SEHNR and CDR2 FQNEAQ (reference sequence).

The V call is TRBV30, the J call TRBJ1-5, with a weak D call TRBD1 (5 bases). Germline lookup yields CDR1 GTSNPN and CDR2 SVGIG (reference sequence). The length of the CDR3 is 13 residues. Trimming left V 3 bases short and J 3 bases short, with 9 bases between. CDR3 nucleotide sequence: TGTGCCTGGAGCCAGGGTTTCAATCAGCCCCAGCATTTT. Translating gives CAWSQGFNQPQHF.

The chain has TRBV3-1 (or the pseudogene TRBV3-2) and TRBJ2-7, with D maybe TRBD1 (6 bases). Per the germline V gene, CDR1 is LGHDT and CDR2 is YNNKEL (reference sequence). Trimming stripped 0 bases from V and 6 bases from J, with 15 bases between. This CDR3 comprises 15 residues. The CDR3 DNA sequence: TGTGCCAGCAGCCAAGATGGGGGCGGAGCCCCCGAGCAGTACTTC. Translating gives CASSQDGGGAPEQYF.

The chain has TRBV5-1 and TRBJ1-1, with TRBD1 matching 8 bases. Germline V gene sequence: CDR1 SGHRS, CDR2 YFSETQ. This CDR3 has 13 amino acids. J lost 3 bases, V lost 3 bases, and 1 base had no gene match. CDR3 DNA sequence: TGCGCCAGCAGCTACAGGGGGGACACTGAAGCTTTCTTT. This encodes CASSYRGDTEAFF.

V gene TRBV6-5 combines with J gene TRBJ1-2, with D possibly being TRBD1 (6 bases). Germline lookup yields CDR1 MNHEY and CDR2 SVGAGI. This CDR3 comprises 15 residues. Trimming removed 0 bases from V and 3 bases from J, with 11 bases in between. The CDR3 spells CASSYSDRFYYGYTF. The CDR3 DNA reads TGTGCCAGCAGTTACTCGGACAGATTTTACTATGGCTACACCTTC.

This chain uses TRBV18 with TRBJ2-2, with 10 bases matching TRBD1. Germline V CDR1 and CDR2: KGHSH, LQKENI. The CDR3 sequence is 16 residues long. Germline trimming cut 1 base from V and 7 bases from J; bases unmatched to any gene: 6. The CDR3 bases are TGTGCCAGCTCACCACAAGGGACAGGGGTCTTCGGGGAGCTGTTTTTT. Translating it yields CASSPQGTGVFGELFF.

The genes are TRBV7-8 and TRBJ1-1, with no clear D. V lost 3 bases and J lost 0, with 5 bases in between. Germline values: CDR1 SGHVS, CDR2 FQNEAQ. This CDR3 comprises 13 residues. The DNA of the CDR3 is TGTGCCAGCAGCTTCACTCTGAACACTGAAGCTTTCTTT. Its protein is CASSFTLNTEAFF.

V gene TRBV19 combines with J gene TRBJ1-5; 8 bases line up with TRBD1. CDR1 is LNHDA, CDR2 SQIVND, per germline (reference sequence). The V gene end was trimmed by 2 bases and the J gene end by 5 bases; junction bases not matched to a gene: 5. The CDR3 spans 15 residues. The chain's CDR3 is CASSIIGQGDQPQHF. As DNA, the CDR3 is TGTGCCAGTAGTATAATAGGACAGGGAGATCAGCCCCAGCATTTT.

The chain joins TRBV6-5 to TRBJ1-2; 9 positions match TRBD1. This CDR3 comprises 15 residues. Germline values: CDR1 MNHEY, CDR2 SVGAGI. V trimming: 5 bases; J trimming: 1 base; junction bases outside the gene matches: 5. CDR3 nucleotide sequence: TGTGCCAGCAGTCAGGGACAGGGAAGTAACTATGGCTACACCTTC. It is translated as CASSQGQGSNYGYTF.

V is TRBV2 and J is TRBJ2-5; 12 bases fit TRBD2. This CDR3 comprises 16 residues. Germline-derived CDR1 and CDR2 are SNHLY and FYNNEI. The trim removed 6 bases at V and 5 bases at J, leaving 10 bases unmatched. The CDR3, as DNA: TGTGCCAGCAGCCCACTAGCGGGAGGCCCCCGGGAGACCCAGTACTTC. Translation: CASSPLAGGPRETQYF.

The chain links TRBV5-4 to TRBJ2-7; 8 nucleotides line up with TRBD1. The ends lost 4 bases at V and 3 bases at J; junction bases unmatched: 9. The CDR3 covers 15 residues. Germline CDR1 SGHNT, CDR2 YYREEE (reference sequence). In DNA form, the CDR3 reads TGTGCCAGCAGCCATTCGGACAGGGCAAACTACGAGCAGTACTTC. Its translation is CASSHSDRANYEQYF.

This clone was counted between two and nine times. CDR3 DNA sequence: TGTGCCAGCAGCTTAGCGGCCGTCTCCTACGAGCAGTACTTC. The encoded protein is CASSLAAVSYEQYF. The chain combines TRBV7-9 with TRBJ2-7; D gene unclear. The V gene lost 0 bases and the J gene lost 0 bases, with 6 bases spanning the gap. Germline loops: CDR1 SEHNR, CDR2 FQNEAQ (reference sequence). The CDR3 extends over 14 amino acids.

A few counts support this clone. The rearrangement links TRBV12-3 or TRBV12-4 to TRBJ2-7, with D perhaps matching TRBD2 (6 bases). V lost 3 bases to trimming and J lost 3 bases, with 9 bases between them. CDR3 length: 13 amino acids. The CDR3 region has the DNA TGTGCCAGCAGTTTTGTGCGGGGCTACGAGCAGTACTTC. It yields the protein CASSFVRGYEQYF.

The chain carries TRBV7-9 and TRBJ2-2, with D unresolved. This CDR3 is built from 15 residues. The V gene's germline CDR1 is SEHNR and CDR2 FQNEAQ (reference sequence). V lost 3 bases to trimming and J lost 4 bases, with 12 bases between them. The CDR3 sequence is CASSFHKPSTGELFF. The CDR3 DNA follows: TGTGCCAGCAGCTTCCACAAACCGTCCACCGGGGAGCTGTTTTTT.

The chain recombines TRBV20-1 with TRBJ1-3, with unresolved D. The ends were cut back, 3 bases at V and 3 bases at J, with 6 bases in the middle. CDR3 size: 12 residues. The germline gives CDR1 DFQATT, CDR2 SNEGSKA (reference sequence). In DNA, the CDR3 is TGCAGTGCTAGTGGGCTTGGAAACACCATATATTTT. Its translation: CSASGLGNTIYF.

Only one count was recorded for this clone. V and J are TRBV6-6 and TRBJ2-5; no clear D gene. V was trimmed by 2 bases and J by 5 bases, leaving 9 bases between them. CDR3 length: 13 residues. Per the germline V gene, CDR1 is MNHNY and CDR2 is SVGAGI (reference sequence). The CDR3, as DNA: TGTGCCAGCAGTTACCAAGGAGTTGAGACCCAGTACTTC. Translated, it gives CASSYQGVETQYF.

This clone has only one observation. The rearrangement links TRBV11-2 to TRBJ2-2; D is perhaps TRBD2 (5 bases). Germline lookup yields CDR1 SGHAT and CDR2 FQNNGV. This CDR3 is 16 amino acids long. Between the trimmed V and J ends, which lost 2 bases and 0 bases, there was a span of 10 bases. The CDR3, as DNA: TGTGCCAGCAGCTTACTTCCCGGGGCGAACACCGGGGAGCTGTTTTTT. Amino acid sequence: CASSLLPGANTGELFF.

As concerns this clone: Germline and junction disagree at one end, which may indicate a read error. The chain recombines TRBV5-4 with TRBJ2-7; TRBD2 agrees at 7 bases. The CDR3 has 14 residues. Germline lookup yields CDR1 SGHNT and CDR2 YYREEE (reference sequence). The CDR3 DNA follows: TGTGCCAGCAGATTGGGGACTAACGATATGGAGCAGTACTTC. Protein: CASRLGTNDMEQYF.